The entry below describes one T cell receptor beta chain. What it binds is not known. Method: immunoSEQ multiplex PCR; TCRdb's copy keeps in-frame clones and lacks some. The data contain roughly 1,000,000 clones, 75% to 85% of them singletons. This sample was taken from a study of shared clonotypes between healthy human individuals. Notes on the study in general: In contrast to clonotypes shared by all four donors, non-shared clonotypes had lower generation probabilities.

A CD45RA-negative memory subset and a CD45RA+ naive subset were separated from the CD4+ cells. Germline V gene lookup returns CDR1 SGHTS and CDR2 YDEGEE. The CDR3 contains 14 residues. V shed 0 bases and J shed 5 bases, with 11 bases lying between them. Source material: memory CD4+ T cells from PBMCs. This sample's subset: CD45RA-negative fraction. This chain uses TRBV5-8 with TRBJ1-1; D unclear. This TCR came from a man aged 18 to 30 in good health. Some clones in this sample may be carry-over from other donors' samples. The CDR3 loop reads CASSLGRPRTEAFF. The CDR3 nucleotides read TGTGCCAGCAGCTTGGGGAGGCCTCGGACTGAAGCTTTCTTT.